Listed here is a single T cell receptor beta chain. Authors' analysis steps: Reference gene primers were amplified, and this amplification served to estimate nucleated cell counts. Produced via immunoSEQ multiplex PCR; TCRdb's table is partial and in-frame only. V and J calls and clone size follow that table, whereas D and trimming were derived from the DNA. In the table there are around 99,000 clones, 60% to 85% of which are singletons. The data stem from a study of blood T cell repertoires in COVID-19. As for the study in general: The United States, Italy and Spain were the sources of the acute and convalescent COVID-19 samples. The analysed material was cDNA or gDNA that came from T cells, B-cell-depleted T cells, or PBMCs.

Germline assignment: CDR1 SGHAT and CDR2 FQNNGV. The CDR3 consists of 13 residues. Between the trimmed V and J ends, which lost 5 bases and 5 bases, there was a span of 9 bases. The chain combines TRBV11-2 with TRBJ2-2; D unresolved. This receptor was taken from a woman older than 75 with active or convalescent COVID-19. Sequences were obtained from peripheral blood. CDR3 protein: CASSLSRTGELFF. The CDR3 DNA reads TGTGCCAGCAGCCTGAGCAGGACCGGGGAGCTGTTTTTT.